These 6 T cell receptor beta chains originate from one sample sequenced in a study of blood T cell repertoires in COVID-19. TCRdb's copy holds only in-frame clones and misses some; the assay was immunoSEQ multiplex PCR. The sample records more than 85,000 clones, 70% to 85% being singletons. Material: peripheral blood. These receptors came from a human donor in a cohort sampled during active COVID-19.

The V call is TRBV6-2 or TRBV6-3, the J call TRBJ2-5; D not certain. Deletions cut 2 bases from V and 4 bases from J, with 8 bases between. The CDR3 length is 13 residues. The germline CDR1 and CDR2 sequences are MNHEY and SVGEGT. The CDR3 bases are TGTGCCAGCAGTTACAACTTCGCAGAGACCCAGTACTTC. This codes for CASSYNFAETQYF.

This sequence joins TRBV7-2 and TRBJ1-2; a weak D match, TRBD1 (6 bases). Germline assignment: CDR1 SGHTA and CDR2 FQGNSA. The length of the CDR3 is 16 residues. The germline V and J ends were trimmed by 1 base and 4 bases, with 16 bases remaining between them. This CDR3 is CASSLGRGGMAYGYTF. The CDR3 DNA sequence: TGTGCCAGCAGCTTAGGGCGAGGGGGAATGGCCTATGGCTACACCTTC. Using reference TRBV7-2 and TRBJ1-2 for the parts outside the CDR3, the full variable domain is GAGVSQSPSNKVTEKGKDVELRCDPISGHTALYWYRQSLGQGLEFLIYFQGNSAPDKSGLPSDRFSAERTGGSVSTLTIQRTQQEDSAVYLCASSLGRGGMAYGYTFGSGTRLTVV.

The genes are TRBV16 and TRBJ2-1; 10 positions match TRBD2. V lost 7 bases and J lost 6; bases outside the gene matches: 9. The CDR3 loop spans 15 amino acids. Germline CDR1 and CDR2: KGHSY and FQNENV. CDR3 loop: CASTGPGLAVNEQFF. CDR3 DNA sequence: TGTGCCAGCACCGGGCCCGGACTAGCGGTCAATGAGCAGTTCTTC.

The V gene is TRBV29-1, the J gene TRBJ2-1; a possible D gene is TRBD2 (5 bases). The ends were cut back, 4 bases at V and 9 bases at J, with 19 bases in the middle. There are 14 residues in the CDR3. Germline-derived CDR1 and CDR2 are SQVTM and ANQGSEA. The CDR3 DNA reads TGCAGCGTTGGATACGGCCCAGGAGGAGGTGAGCAGTTCTTC. It is translated as CSVGYGPGGGEQFF.

The CDR3 sequence is CASSIVWTMSNQPQHF. The CDR3 DNA reads as TGTGCCAGTAGTATCGTGTGGACAATGAGCAATCAGCCCCAGCATTTT. The chain employs TRBV19 and TRBJ1-5, with TRBD1 as a possible D gene (5 bases). The V gene lost 3 bases and the J gene lost 1 base, with 13 bases spanning the gap. Germline V gene sequence: CDR1 LNHDA, CDR2 SQIVND (reference sequence). The CDR3 has 16 residues.

This chain links TRBV3-1 (or the pseudogene TRBV3-2) with TRBJ1-1; 8 nucleotides line up with TRBD1. The germline V gene encodes CDR1 LGHDT and CDR2 YNNKEL (reference sequence). CDR3 length: 14 amino acids. J was trimmed by 3 bases and V by 4 bases; bases with no gene match: 4. CDR3 residues: CASSPTDRDTEAFF. Written as DNA, the CDR3 is TGTGCCAGCAGCCCCACGGACAGGGACACTGAAGCTTTCTTT.